The source of this T cell receptor (beta chain) is a study of blood T cell repertoires in COVID-19. Across the whole study: The analysed material was cDNA or gDNA that came from T cells, B-cell-depleted T cells, or PBMCs.

Germline CDR1 MNHEY, CDR2 SVGAGI. The CDR3 has 14 amino acids. The junction had 5 bases not matched to a gene; V was cut back by 0 bases and J by 10 bases. Profiling relied on immunoSEQ multiplex PCR, and the TCRdb table lists in-frame clones only, not all of them. Altogether more than 65,000 clones are present, roughly 83% being singletons, with the ten largest covering 6.5% to 7.5%. The specimen sequenced was peripheral blood. V gene TRBV6-5 combines with J gene TRBJ1-4; TRBD1 matches at 7 bases. This receptor was obtained from a man younger than 40 with COVID-19, enrolled during active disease. In nucleotides, the CDR3 is TGTGCCAGCAGTTACTCAGACAGGGCCGGAAAACTGTTTTTT. It yields the protein CASSYSDRAGKLFF.